A single sample is the source of the 18 T cell receptor beta chains below, sequenced in a study of regulatory T cells in long-lasting Graves disease (dated by TCRdb to about 2021). The library relied on multiplex PCR. TCRdb shows the sequencer as Illumina HiSeq 4000. TCR beta libraries were built with iRepertoire HTBI primers and Arm-PCR amplification of CDR3 regions. Using fastp trimming at Q25 and MiXCR clonotype assembly, TCRdb reanalyzed the public sequencing data and kept in-frame beta chains. Rows with one shared CDR3 protein collapse into an entry with the most common genes and DNA. Present in this sample are roughly 400,000 distinct CDR3 sequences, around 21% of which were seen just once. The ten most abundant clones make up roughly 20% of the sample. Reading the label with the study, this specimen's time point is: persistent/refractory GD, antithyroid drugs over 5 years with positive TRAb. RNA was extracted from PBMCs in TRIzol for both TCR sequencing and RNA sequencing.

The sequencing here drew on peripheral blood mononuclear cells (PBMCs), taken when the disease was refractory, from a patient treated with antithyroid drugs. These receptors all stem from a female donor with Graves disease.

The gene calls are TRBV6-1 and TRBJ1-2; no clear D gene. Trimming cost V 8 bases and J 3 bases, with 10 bases left between them. Germline V gives CDR1 MNHNS, CDR2 SASEGT. The CDR3 is made up of 12 amino acids. The CDR3 sequence: CASQDLYYGYTF. The DNA of the CDR3 is TGTGCCAGCCAGGACCTTTACTATGGCTACACCTTC.

The table lists this clonotype with many counts. The DNA of the CDR3 is TGTGCCAGCAGCGCCGCCCTCCGGGGTAACTATGGCTACACCTTC. As protein: CASSAALRGNYGYTF. The chain uses TRBV9 and TRBJ1-2; D is undetermined. The CDR3 runs 15 residues. Germline V gene data show CDR1 as SGDLS and CDR2 as YYNGEE. V was pared by 3 bases and J by 1 base, with 13 bases between.

The chain recombines TRBV27 with TRBJ2-3; TRBD1 aligns across 9 bases. CDR1 and CDR2 from the germline V gene are MNHEY and SMNVEV (reference sequence). The CDR3 is 14 amino acids. Trimming removed 7 bases from V and 3 bases from J; junction bases left unmatched: 5. CDR3: CASTYRGLTDTQYF. CDR3 nucleotide sequence: TGTGCCAGCACCTACAGGGGGCTTACAGATACGCAGTATTTT.

The chain employs TRBV7-8 and TRBJ1-5, with a weak D call TRBD1 (5 bases). Trimming left V 5 bases short and J 6 bases short, with 17 bases between. The CDR3 has 15 residues. The V gene's germline CDR1 is SGHVS and CDR2 FQNEAQ. The CDR3 protein is CASSIRDGRVQPQHF. The CDR3 region has the DNA TGTGCCAGCAGCATTAGGGACGGCCGAGTTCAGCCCCAGCATTTT.

The chain carries TRBV28 and TRBJ2-7, with 7 bases identical to TRBD2. CDR3 length: 14 residues. Trimming removed 5 bases from V and 3 bases from J; junction bases left unmatched: 7. Germline values: CDR1 MDHEN, CDR2 SYDVKM. As DNA, the CDR3 is TGTGCCAGCAGTCCAGCGGGGTTTTTCTACGAGCAGTACTTC. Its protein product is CASSPAGFFYEQYF.

This clonotype was seen many times. The J gene is TRBJ1-1, the V gene TRBV27; D gene uncertain. In germline, CDR1 is MNHEY, CDR2 SMNVEV (reference sequence). Trimming left V 4 bases short and J 3 bases short, with 12 bases between. CDR3 length equals 14 residues. CDR3 sequence (DNA): TGTGCCAGCAGTTCACCCGGTGAGCACACTGAAGCTTTCTTT. Protein product: CASSSPGEHTEAFF.

This clonotype was detected ten times or more. V and J are TRBV20-1 and TRBJ2-5; no reliable D call. The V gene lost 3 bases and the J gene lost 4 bases, with 15 bases spanning the gap. There are 14 residues in the CDR3. Germline V gene sequence: CDR1 DFQATT, CDR2 SNEGSKA (reference sequence). CDR3 sequence reads: CSARAPGPGETQYF. CDR3 bases: TGCAGTGCTAGGGCGCCGGGCCCGGGAGAGACCCAGTACTTC.

This clonotype appeared many times. V and J are TRBV7-3 and TRBJ1-2; 7 bases are a match to TRBD1. The CDR3 consists of 14 residues. Germline lookup yields CDR1 SGHTA and CDR2 FQGTGA. The ends lost 6 bases at V and 4 bases at J; junction bases unmatched: 8. CDR3 amino acids: CASRPDRDVYGYTF. In nucleotides, the CDR3 is TGTGCCAGCAGACCCGACAGGGATGTCTATGGCTACACCTTC.

This clonotype was seen many times. The chain links TRBV6-1 to TRBJ2-7; 8 nucleotides agree with TRBD1. The CDR3 extends over 15 amino acids. V was clipped by 6 bases and J by 0 bases; unmatched bases: 7. Germline V gives CDR1 MNHNS, CDR2 SASEGT. CDR3 loop: CASRITGGSSYEQYF. The CDR3 coding sequence is TGTGCCAGCAGGATCACAGGGGGTAGCTCCTACGAGCAGTACTTC.

In regard to this clonotype: It may be a read error: a sequence one base away is much more abundant. The J gene is TRBJ2-7, the V gene TRBV11-2, with D tentatively TRBD1 (5 bases). Germline CDR1 and CDR2: SGHAT and FQNNGV. Trimming removed 4 bases at V and 0 bases at J, with 10 bases between. The CDR3 runs 14 residues. CDR3 bases: TGTGCCAGCAGCTACGACAGAAGCTCCTACGAGCAGTACTTC. The encoded protein is CASSYDRSSYEQYF.

This clonotype was counted between two and nine times. This chain's CDR3 is CSARSPTGVRNTEAFF. CDR3 bases: TGCAGTGCTAGGTCCCCGACAGGGGTAAGGAACACTGAAGCTTTCTTT. The chain uses TRBV20-1 and TRBJ1-1, with TRBD1 identical over 8 bases. The CDR3 contains 16 residues. CDR1 and CDR2 (germline): DFQATT, SNEGSKA (reference sequence). Germline trimming cut 3 bases from V and 1 base from J; bases unmatched to any gene: 10.

Remarks on this clonotype: A read error may explain this, as a much larger clone is one base away. This rearrangement joins TRBV7-9 to TRBJ2-5; 8 bases map to TRBD2. Germline V gene data show CDR1 as SEHNR and CDR2 as FQNEAQ (reference sequence). This CDR3 is 15 amino acids long. J lost 4 bases, V lost 3 bases, and 7 bases had no gene match. The CDR3 here is CASSFGAAGGETQYF. DNA of the CDR3: TGTGCCAGCAGCTTTGGGGCTGCGGGAGGAGAGACCCAGTACTTC.

This clonotype showed up many times. This chain joins TRBV2 and TRBJ1-1; possibly TRBD1 for D (5 bases). This CDR3 has 14 residues. Between the trimmed V and J ends, which lost 1 base and 4 bases, there was a span of 10 bases. Looked up from germline, CDR1 is SNHLY and CDR2 is FYNNEI. CDR3 nucleotides: TGTGCCAGCAGTGAAGAGGGAAGGGGCACTGAAGCTTTCTTT. Protein product: CASSEEGRGTEAFF.

J is TRBJ2-2 and V is TRBV7-9, with 8 bases identical to TRBD2. CDR3 length: 16 residues. V gave up 5 bases and J gave up 4 bases; unmatched junction bases: 9. From germline, CDR1 is SEHNR and CDR2 FQNEAQ (reference sequence). The CDR3 coding sequence is TGTGCCAGCAGCCCGGGGGGACTAGTCGGCACCGGGGAGCTGTTTTTT. Translating it yields CASSPGGLVGTGELFF.

The rearrangement joins TRBV6-4 to TRBJ2-7; D remains ambiguous. This CDR3 region has 11 residues. Trimming removed 1 base from V and 5 bases from J, with 3 bases in between. CDR1 is MRHNA and CDR2 is SNTAGT in the germline V gene. The CDR3 here is CASSDWDEQYF. CDR3 sequence (DNA): TGTGCCAGCAGTGACTGGGACGAGCAGTACTTC.

The V call is TRBV28, the J call TRBJ2-2, with TRBD1 identical over 8 bases. This CDR3 has 15 amino acids. J gave up 5 bases and V 2 bases, and 4 bases lay outside the gene matches. CDR1 and CDR2 (germline): MDHEN, SYDVKM. Here the CDR3 reads CASSLKDRETGELFF. CDR3 DNA: TGTGCCAGCAGTTTAAAGGACAGGGAGACCGGGGAGCTGTTTTTT.

This clonotype turned up a few times. In DNA form, the CDR3 reads TGCAGTGCTAGAGATTTGAAGGGAGGGGCCAACGTCCTGACTTTC. Encoded protein: CSARDLKGGANVLTF. The J gene is TRBJ2-6, the V gene TRBV20-1; no reliable D call. Germline V gene lookup returns CDR1 DFQATT and CDR2 SNEGSKA (reference sequence). The CDR3 covers 15 residues. The V gene lost 0 bases and the J gene lost 4 bases, with 10 bases spanning the gap.

This clonotype was picked up many times. This chain uses TRBV27 with TRBJ1-5; D is possibly TRBD1 (5 bases). The CDR3 extends over 16 amino acids. Germline CDR1 MNHEY, CDR2 SMNVEV (reference sequence). Trimming pared 7 bases from V and 2 bases from J, leaving 18 bases between. CDR3 coding DNA: TGTGCCAGCACCGAGCGGGGACCCGGGGGCAATCAGCCCCAGCATTTT. Protein product: CASTERGPGGNQPQHF.